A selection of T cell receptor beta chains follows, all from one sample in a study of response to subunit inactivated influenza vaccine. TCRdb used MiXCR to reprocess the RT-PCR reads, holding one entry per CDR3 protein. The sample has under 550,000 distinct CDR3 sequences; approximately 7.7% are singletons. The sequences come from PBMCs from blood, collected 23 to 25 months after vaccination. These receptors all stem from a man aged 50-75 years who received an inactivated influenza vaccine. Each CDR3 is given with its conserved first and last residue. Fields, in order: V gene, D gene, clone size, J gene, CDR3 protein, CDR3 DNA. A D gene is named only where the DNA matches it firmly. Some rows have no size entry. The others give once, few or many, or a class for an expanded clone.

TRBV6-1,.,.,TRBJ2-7,CASSGDNSGSYEQYF,TGTGCCAGCAGTGGGGATAATAGTGGGTCCTACGAGCAGTACTTC
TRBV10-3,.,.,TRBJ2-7,CAISKAAYEQYF,TGTGCCATCAGTAAGGCAGCCTACGAGCAGTACTTC
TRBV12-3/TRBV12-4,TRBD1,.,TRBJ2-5,CASSLGTGGGWKTQYF,TGTGCCAGCAGCCTGGGGACAGGGGGAGGTTGGAAGACCCAGTACTTC
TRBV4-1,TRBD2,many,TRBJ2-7,CASSVGLAGGYEQYF,TGCGCCAGCAGTGTCGGACTAGCGGGGGGATACGAGCAGTACTTC
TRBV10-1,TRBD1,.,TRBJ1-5,CASSRTGEAQPQHF,TGCGCCAGCAGCCGGACAGGGGAGGCTCAGCCCCAGCATTTT
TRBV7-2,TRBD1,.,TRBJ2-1,CASSQRGQGDNEQFF,TGTGCCAGCAGCCAACGGGGACAGGGTGACAATGAGCAGTTCTTC
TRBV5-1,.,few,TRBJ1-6,CASSLGQSVGSPLHF,TGCGCCAGCAGCTTGGGGCAGTCGGTCGGTTCACCCCTCCACTTT
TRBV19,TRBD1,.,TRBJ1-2,CASSPRTGKYGYTF,TGTGCCAGTAGTCCAAGGACAGGGAAGTATGGCTACACCTTC
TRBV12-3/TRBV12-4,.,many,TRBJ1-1,CASMPFRASNTEAFF,TGTGCCAGCATGCCCTTCCGGGCTTCGAACACTGAAGCTTTCTTT
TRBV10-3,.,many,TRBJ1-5,CAISEAQGNQPQHF,TGTGCCATCAGTGAGGCCCAGGGGAATCAGCCCCAGCATTTT
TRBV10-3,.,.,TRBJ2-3,CAITIDGTDTQYF,TGTGCCATCACGATCGACGGCACAGATACGCAGTATTTT
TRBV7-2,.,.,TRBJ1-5,CASSLWVVQPQHF,TGTGCCAGCAGCTTATGGGTAGTGCAGCCCCAGCATTTT
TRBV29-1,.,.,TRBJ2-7,CSVGTLNSYEQYF,TGCAGCGTTGGGACGCTAAACTCCTACGAGCAGTACTTC
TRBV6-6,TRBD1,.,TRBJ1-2,CASSGTGGFGYTF,TGTGCCAGCAGTGGGACAGGGGGCTTTGGCTACACCTTC
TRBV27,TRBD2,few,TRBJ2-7,CTSNAGTSPESIYEQYF,TGTACCAGCAATGCCGGGACTAGCCCCGAGAGCATCTACGAGCAGTACTTC
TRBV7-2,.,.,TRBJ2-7,CASSLAGNYGEQYF,TGTGCCAGCAGCTTAGCGGGCAACTATGGCGAGCAGTACTTC
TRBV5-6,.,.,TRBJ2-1,CASSLVPRGLPYNEQFF,TGTGCCAGCAGCTTGGTGCCCAGGGGCCTCCCCTACAATGAGCAGTTCTTC
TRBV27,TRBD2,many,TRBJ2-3,CASSLIRGGTDTQYF,TGTGCCAGCAGTTTAATACGGGGGGGCACAGATACGCAGTATTTT
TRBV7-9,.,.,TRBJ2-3,CASSSTVLSTDTQYF,TGTGCCAGCAGCTCCACGGTGCTTAGCACAGATACGCAGTATTTT
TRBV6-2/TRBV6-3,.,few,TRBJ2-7,CASSYTAGTYEQYF,TGTGCCAGCAGTTACACGGCAGGAACCTACGAGCAGTACTTC
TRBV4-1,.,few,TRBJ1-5,CASSRGPAENQPQHF,TGCGCCAGCAGCCGCGGGCCAGCGGAAAATCAGCCCCAGCATTTT
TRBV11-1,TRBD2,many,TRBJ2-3,CASSLRSSGETSTDTQYF,TGTGCCAGCAGCTTAAGGTCTAGCGGGGAGACTAGCACAGATACGCAGTATTTT
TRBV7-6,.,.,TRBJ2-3,CASSRGVTDTQYF,TGTGCCAGCAGTAGGGGGGTCACAGATACGCAGTATTTT
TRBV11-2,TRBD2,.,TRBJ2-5,CASAISSGGLRGTQYF,TGTGCCAGCGCAATTTCTAGCGGGGGGCTCAGGGGGACCCAGTACTTC
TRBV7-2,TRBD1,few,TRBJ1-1,CASSSQGTGEAFF,TGTGCCAGCAGCTCACAGGGGACTGGGGAAGCTTTCTTT
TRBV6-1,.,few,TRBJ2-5,CASNPASGPETQYF,TGTGCCAGCAATCCGGCCTCCGGGCCAGAGACCCAGTACTTC
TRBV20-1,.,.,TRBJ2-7,CSAPAALYEQYF,TGCAGTGCCCCGGCAGCGCTCTACGAGCAGTACTTC
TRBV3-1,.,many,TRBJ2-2,CASSQDRDRRTGELFF,TGTGCCAGCAGCCAAGATCGGGATAGGAGGACCGGGGAGCTGTTTTTT
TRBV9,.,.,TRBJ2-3,CASSAPVSTDTQYF,TGTGCCAGCAGCGCCCCGGTCAGCACAGATACGCAGTATTTT
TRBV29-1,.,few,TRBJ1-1,CTTWGGKNTEAFF,TGCACCACTTGGGGGGGTAAGAACACTGAAGCTTTCTTT
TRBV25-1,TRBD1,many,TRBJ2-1,CASSEYLGTGSNEQFF,TGTGCCAGCAGTGAATATTTGGGGACAGGGAGCAATGAGCAGTTCTTC
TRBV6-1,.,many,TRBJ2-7,CASSDDRTPYEQYF,TGTGCCAGCAGTGACGACAGGACCCCCTACGAGCAGTACTTC
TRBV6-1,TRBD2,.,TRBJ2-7,CASSQREGDEQYF,TGTGCCAGCAGCCAGCGGGAGGGAGACGAGCAGTACTTC
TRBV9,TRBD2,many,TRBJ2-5,CASSVVLAGVETQYF,TGTGCCAGCAGCGTAGTATTAGCGGGGGTTGAGACCCAGTACTTC
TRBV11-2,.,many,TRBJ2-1,CASSLEDGPYNEQFF,TGTGCCAGCAGCTTAGAGGACGGGCCGTACAATGAGCAGTTCTTC
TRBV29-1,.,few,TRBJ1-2,CSVVPGAYGYTF,TGCAGCGTTGTTCCCGGGGCCTATGGCTACACCTTC
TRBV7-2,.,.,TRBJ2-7,CASSSTFPYEQYF,TGTGCCAGCAGCTCAACTTTTCCCTACGAGCAGTACTTC
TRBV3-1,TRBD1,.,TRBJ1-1,CASSQIQGPYTEAFF,TGTGCCAGCAGCCAAATACAGGGGCCGTACACTGAAGCTTTCTTT
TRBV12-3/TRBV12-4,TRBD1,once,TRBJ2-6,CASSPRTGGISGANVLTF,TGTGCCAGCAGTCCCCGGACAGGGGGCATCTCTGGGGCCAACGTCCTGACTTTC
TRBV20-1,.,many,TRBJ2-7,CSARDSTWSYEQYF,TGCAGTGCTAGAGATTCGACGTGGTCCTACGAGCAGTACTTC
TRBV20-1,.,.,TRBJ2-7,CSARYGSKNEQYF,TGCAGTGCTAGATACGGCTCTAAAAACGAGCAGTACTTC
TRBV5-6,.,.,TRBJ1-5,CASSSMGGPQHF,TGTGCCAGCAGCTCCATGGGTGGACCCCAGCATTTT
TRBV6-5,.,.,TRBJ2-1,CASSYGRGRYNEQFF,TGTGCCAGCAGTTACGGGCGAGGGCGATACAATGAGCAGTTCTTC
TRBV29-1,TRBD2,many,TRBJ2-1,CSVEGVREGRLSYNEQFF,TGCAGCGTTGAAGGGGTGCGGGAGGGCCGGCTCTCCTACAATGAGCAGTTCTTC
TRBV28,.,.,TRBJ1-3,CASSFGGAHGNTIYF,TGTGCCAGCAGTTTCGGGGGGGCGCACGGAAACACCATATATTTT
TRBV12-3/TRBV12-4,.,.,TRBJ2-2,CASSLLQYRNTGELFF,TGTGCCAGCAGTTTACTACAGTACCGTAATACCGGGGAGCTGTTTTTT
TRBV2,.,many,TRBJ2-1,CASSEQGNYNEQFF,TGTGCCAGCAGTGAACAGGGTAACTACAATGAGCAGTTCTTC
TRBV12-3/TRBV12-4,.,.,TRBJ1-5,CASSFGPGNQPQHF,TGTGCCAGCAGTTTCGGACCTGGAAATCAGCCCCAGCATTTT
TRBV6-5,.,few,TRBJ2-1,CASSYSWSSYNEQFF,TGTGCCAGCAGTTACTCGTGGAGTTCCTACAATGAGCAGTTCTTC